This TCR beta chain was sequenced in a study of cytomegalovirus exposure and HLA in healthy donors (dated by TCRdb to the late 2010s). Regarding the research as a whole: An earlier analysis of 587 of the donors reported about 280 Gb of sequence data and 90 million to 120 million unique TCR beta sequences obtained from approximately 180 million T cells. An early release covering just under 650 HLA-typed donors comprised about 290 gigabases of sequencing data and tens of millions of unique TCR sequences. Of the approximately 370 genotyped donors, approximately 81% were placed in the genetic ancestry cluster associated with self-reported Caucasian donors. The study aimed to test whether cataloging public T cell receptors could reveal signatures of past pathogen exposure. The study profiled the T cell repertoires of some 610 subjects by immunosequencing and related them to cytomegalovirus serostatus. Along with the roughly 700-subject first cohort, a separate validation cohort of approximately 110 different subjects was used. The study combined high-throughput TCR immunosequencing, statistical association of individual TCRs with disease status, and machine learning to predict cytomegalovirus infection status. A later analysis re-examined previously published TCR beta repertoires from hundreds of donors and added high-resolution HLA genotyping to investigate patterns of TCR occurrence. The later analysis used no new phenotypic data to find candidate immune exposures, relying instead on TCR beta sequences and their occurrence across donors. An earlier analysis of some 600 of the donors applied high-throughput TCR beta sequencing to assess whether each TCR beta V gene segment acted as functional or pseudogenic. Donor age, sex, ethnicity and CMV serostatus were collected together with the repertoire data. A later genetic analysis took genome-wide SNP genotypes for about 55% of the roughly 670 donors and used that subset as a discovery cohort. All discovery cohort repertoires had been generated on a single sequencing platform. HLA typing included class I and class II loci at four-digit resolution. The number of donors typed differed by locus, with roughly 620-630 for A, B, C, DRB1 and DQB1, 522 for DQA1, nearly 610 for DPA1, and some 470 for DPB1. Four or five DR-DQ haplotypes were treated as single units for association and clustering because of strong linkage in the cohort. Across 398 genotyped donors of the cohort, an average of about 250,000 unique TCR beta nucleotide sequences per donor were sequenced, and roughly 17% of those sequences were non-productive.

Worth noting for this clone: Its antigen specificity is not known.

Libraries were constructed by the immunoSEQ multiplex PCR assay. A mixture of 60 forward primers for TCR Vbeta segments and 13 reverse primers for TCR Jbeta segments was used in the multiplex PCR. Amplification of the CDR3 region of rearranged TCR beta genes was performed with a multiplex PCR assay on genomic DNA. The Illumina HiSeq System was used to sequence the amplified TCR beta libraries as 87-base-pair reads. Processing in the source paper ran as follows. Across the 700 or so repertoires, a later analysis counted about 81 million unique TCR beta chains, 9.5 million to 13 million of which were shared by at least two donors. A nearest-neighbor algorithm error-corrected the raw reads and collapsed the reads into unique sequences, merging closely related sequences to remove PCR and sequencing errors. To assign V, D and J gene segments, CDR3 sequences were aligned to IMGT reference sequences. For a sequence to be retained, a match of at least six nucleotides to both a V gene segment and a J gene segment was required. Rearrangements were classified as productive when the CDR3 lacked stop codons and remained in frame with V and J, and all other rearrangements were classified as non-productive. Following IMGT convention, CDR3 was defined as the stretch from the second conserved V-encoded cysteine to the conserved J-encoded phenylalanine. The earlier analysis of 587 of the donors excluded sequences that lacked an unambiguous match to a single V gene segment. In an earlier analysis of several hundred of the donors, V segments were called functional above 56.7% productive rearrangements and were called segregating when the between-donor standard deviation exceeded 5%. A statistical classification framework was built for diagnosing cytomegalovirus status from the catalog of TCR beta chain sequences. In a later analysis, TCR nucleotide sequences were compared against IMGT/GENE-DB human TR gene sequences so that V and J genes could be assigned. The TCRdist pipeline was used in a later analysis to assign CDR3 sequences and most-parsimonious VDJ recombination scenarios. A later analysis defined each TCR beta chain by its CDR3 amino acid sequence plus V-gene family, and excluded reads lacking a unique V-gene family. A later analysis removed 592 highly shared, low-generation-probability nucleotide sequences to deal with suspected cross-contamination and a sequencing artifact. In a later analysis, a clonal expansion index for each public chain was calculated from normalized within-repertoire ranks of inferred template counts. In a later analysis, generation probabilities were computed with a VDJ recombination model fitted to out-of-frame rearrangements, and the resulting probabilities were checked against IGoR. Hypergeometric tests were used in a later analysis to score TCR-TCR, TCR-HLA and TCR-CMV co-occurrence, with a repertoire-size bias correction applied to the TCR pairs. To estimate false discovery rates, a later analysis permuted the HLA or CMV assignments 20 times. In a later analysis, co-occurring TCRs were grouped using DBSCAN, with TCRdist sequence similarity added in when clustering inside HLA-allele-positive subsets. Repertoires with fewer than 30,000 or more than 120,000 public chains were left out of co-occurrence clustering, as were roughly five repertoires with anomalous nucleotide sharing. The immuneACCESS repertoire file appears here via TCRdb, limited to in-frame rearrangements. These files lack a portion of the clones; in checked studies, under half of the deficit traces to unresolved V genes, and the cause of the others is not known. The V and J calls and the clone size are those of that table, but D and trimming were determined from the DNA. The data table for this sample lists tens of thousands of clones. Approximately 0.58% of the sample is held by the ten biggest clonotypes.

From the cysteine through the phenylalanine, the CDR3 covers 15 amino acids. The sequence is cut down to CDR3 DNA, 45 bases in frame from base 1. V drops 1 base and J drops 6 bases, leaving 14 bases in between. Looking up the germline V gene (reference sequence) yields CDR1 SEHNR and CDR2 FQNEAQ. The cohort consisted of 670 or so healthy bone marrow donors. Cohort members were all nominally healthy when sampled, although unrecorded immune exposures were likely present. The donor tested CMV seronegative and was one of the 352 seronegative cohort members. A peripheral blood sample was collected from each donor, and TCR beta sequencing was performed on peripheral blood mononuclear cells. Genomic DNA was extracted from the blood cell samples with the Qiagen DNeasy Blood Extraction Kit. The study at large found these results: A further reported finding was that TCR beta sequences accurately predicted the HLA-A and HLA-B alleles for most subjects in the first cohort. In a later analysis, TCR association rates were found to vary across HLA loci, with the most associated TCRs seen for DRB1 alleles and the fewest for HLA-C alleles. Compared with the approximately 720-donor mean, donors in an Asian-associated ancestry cluster had fewer N-insertions in productive TCRs, according to a later genetic analysis. V-gene and J-gene trimming of TCR beta chains was associated with a missense DCLRE1C variant in a later genetic analysis, and the association was replicated in an independent cohort. The authors suggested that the approach could potentially be extended to other disease states and immunological phenotypes. According to a later analysis, parvovirus B19, influenza, CMV and Epstein-Barr virus appeared linked to several top co-occurrence clusters. The study gave a list of about 170 TCR beta chains associated with cytomegalovirus. Assigning TCR associations to individual alleles was difficult when HLA alleles, especially DR and DQ, strongly co-occurred. While some public TCRs were present in many individuals, most TCR sequences turned up only very rarely across donors. For the cohort, immune exposure information was limited to CMV serostatus. In an earlier analysis of more than 500 of the donors, most TCR beta V segments appeared in productive rearrangements about 87% or about 30% of the time, broadly matching IMGT annotations. HLA typing was unavailable for some donors at each locus, so association tests used only the typed subset. Because counts were too low, about 18 rarely observed V segments, including chromosome 9 orphons, were excluded from the earlier analysis of roughly 580 of the donors. A cluster of highly shared sequence variants was judged likely to represent a technical artifact of the sequencing pipeline. Some IMGT-functional V segments, including TRBV6-2 and TRBV6-3, could not be distinguished by the 87-base-pair reads and were therefore excluded. In vitro tests confirmed that a few of the cytomegalovirus-associated TCR beta chains recognize cytomegalovirus antigens. In a later analysis, HLA-associated TCR beta chains showed more clonal expansion and lower generation probabilities than non-associated chains that were equally common. The classifier was reported to diagnose cytomegalovirus status with high specificity and sensitivity in both the original and validation cohorts. Linkage disequilibrium might explain the correlated functional status among segregating V segments, but an unknown experimental factor could not be excluded. At a false discovery rate of 0.05, a later analysis linked about 16,000 TCR beta sequences to specific HLA alleles. Sequencing depth was assumed to be roughly uniform across donors in the presence/absence analyses, though that assumption may not hold. A later analysis found that most CMV-associated TCR beta chains appeared HLA-restricted, with HLA associations seemingly driven largely by CMV exposure. This cohort had only TCR beta chains sequenced, and the lack of alpha or paired-chain data limited which features could be detected.

This clonotype was obtained from a man aged 45-65 years in good health and CMV-seronegative. Here the chain combines TRBV7-9 and TRBJ2-3; a weak D assignment points to TRBD1 (5 bases agree). The material sequenced was PBMCs. The DNA sequence follows: TGTGCCAGCAGCTTAGTCAGGGAAGTTGAGGATACGCAGTATTTT. It translates as CASSLVREVEDTQYF.